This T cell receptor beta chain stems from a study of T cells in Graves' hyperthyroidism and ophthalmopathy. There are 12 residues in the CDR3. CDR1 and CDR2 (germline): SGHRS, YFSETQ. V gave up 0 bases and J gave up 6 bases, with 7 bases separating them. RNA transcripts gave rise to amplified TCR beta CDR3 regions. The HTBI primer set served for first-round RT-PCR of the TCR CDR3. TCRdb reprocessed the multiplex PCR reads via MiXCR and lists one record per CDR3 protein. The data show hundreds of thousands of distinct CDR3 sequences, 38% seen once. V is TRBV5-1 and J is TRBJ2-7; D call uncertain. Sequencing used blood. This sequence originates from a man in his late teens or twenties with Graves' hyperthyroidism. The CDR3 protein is CASSLVGIEQYF. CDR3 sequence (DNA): TGCGCCAGCAGCTTGGTGGGAATCGAGCAGTACTTC. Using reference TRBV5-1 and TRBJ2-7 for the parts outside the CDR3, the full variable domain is KAGVTQTPRYLIKTRGQQVTLSCSPISGHRSVSWYQQTPGQGLQFLFEYFSETQRNKGNFPGRFSGRQFSNSRSEMNVSTLELGDSALYLCASSLVGIEQYFGPGTRLTVT.